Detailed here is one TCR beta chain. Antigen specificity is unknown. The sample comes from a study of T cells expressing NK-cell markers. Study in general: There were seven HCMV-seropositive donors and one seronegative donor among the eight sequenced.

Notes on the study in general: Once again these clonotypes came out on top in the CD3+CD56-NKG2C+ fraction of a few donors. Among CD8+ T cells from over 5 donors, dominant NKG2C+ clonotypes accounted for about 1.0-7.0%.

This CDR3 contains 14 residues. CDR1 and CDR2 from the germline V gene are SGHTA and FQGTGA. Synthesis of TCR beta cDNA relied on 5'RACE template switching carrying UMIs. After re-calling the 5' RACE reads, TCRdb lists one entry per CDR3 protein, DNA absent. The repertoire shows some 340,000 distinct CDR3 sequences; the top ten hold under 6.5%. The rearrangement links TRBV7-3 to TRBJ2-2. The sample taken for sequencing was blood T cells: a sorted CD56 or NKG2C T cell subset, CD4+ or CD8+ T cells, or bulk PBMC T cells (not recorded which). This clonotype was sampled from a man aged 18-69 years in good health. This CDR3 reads CASSSKHSTGELFF. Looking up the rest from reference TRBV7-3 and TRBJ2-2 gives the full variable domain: GAGVSQTPSNKVTEKGKYVELRCDPISGHTALYWYRQSLGQGPEFLIYFQGTGAADDSGLPNDRFFAVRPEGSVSTLKIQRTERGDSAVYLCASSSKHSTGELFFGEGSRLTVL.